This is a list of T cell receptor beta chains from one sample in a study of beta chain features in type 1 diabetes. TCRdb's copy holds only in-frame clones and misses some; the assay was immunoSEQ multiplex PCR. The table records around 150,000 clones, approximately 8.1% of them present only once. Input material: central memory CD4+ T cells from blood. All receptors come from a man aged 18 to 29 in good health. Each CDR3 is given with its conserved first and last residue. The order of the fields is D gene, clone size, CDR3 length, V gene, J gene, CDR3 DNA, CDR3 protein. The D gene is left open where the match is weak. Size tells how often a clone was seen (once, few, many) or the class of an expanded clone, and some rows leave it out.

TRBD2,few,15,TRBV7-2,TRBJ2-3,TGTGCCAGCAGCTTAGAAGCGGGAGTCGGGAGTACGCAGTATTTT,CASSLEAGVGSTQYF
TRBD1,few,13,TRBV9,TRBJ1-1,TGTGCCAGCCGGGACAGACTTAACACTGAAGCTTTCTTT,CASRDRLNTEAFF
.,.,18,TRBV4-3,TRBJ1-2,TGCGCCAGCAGCCAAGAGTTTAGTCGACCGGAGCTCCCATATGGCTACACCTTC,CASSQEFSRPELPYGYTF
.,few,13,TRBV13,TRBJ2-7,TGTGCCAGCAGCATGACTGTGGAATACGAGCAGTACTTC,CASSMTVEYEQYF
.,.,13,TRBV10-2,TRBJ1-5,TGCGCCAGCAGTGCGGCAGGGGCTCAGCCCCAGCATTTT,CASSAAGAQPQHF
TRBD1,few,17,TRBV6-1,TRBJ2-1,TGTGCCAGCAGTGATTCTCCGACAGGGGCGGCGTCCAATGAGCAGTTCTTC,CASSDSPTGAASNEQFF
.,.,12,TRBV29-1,TRBJ2-5,TGCAGCGCTGGGGGGACCCAAGAGACCCAGTACTTC,CSAGGTQETQYF
TRBD2,.,15,TRBV5-1,TRBJ2-3,TGCGCCAGCAGCTTGACTAGCGGGATCACAGATACGCAGTATTTT,CASSLTSGITDTQYF
TRBD2,few,14,TRBV12-5,TRBJ2-1,TGTGCTAGTGGTCTCGGACTAGCAATCAATGAGCAGTTCTTC,CASGLGLAINEQFF
TRBD2,many,12,TRBV2,TRBJ2-1,TGTGCCAGCAGAATAGCGGGGGCACGGCAGTTCTTC,CASRIAGARQFF
TRBD1,few,14,TRBV19,TRBJ1-2,TGTGCCAGTAGCGGAACAGGGGCAACGTTTGGCTACACCTTC,CASSGTGATFGYTF
TRBD1,.,16,TRBV5-4,TRBJ1-1,TGTGCCAGCAGCTTGGGGGGCACAGGGGTGAACACTGAAGCTTTCTTT,CASSLGGTGVNTEAFF
.,few,15,TRBV6-6,TRBJ2-7,TGTGCCAGCAGTCCGAGGGGGGGCAACTCCTACGAGCAGTACTTC,CASSPRGGNSYEQYF
.,.,12,TRBV7-2,TRBJ1-5,TGTGCCAGCAGCTTCAGGGGTCAGCCCCAGCATTTT,CASSFRGQPQHF
.,.,16,TRBV30,TRBJ1-5,TGTGCCTGGAGTACAGGGACGGCTCATAGCAATCAGCCCCAGCATTTT,CAWSTGTAHSNQPQHF
.,.,13,TRBV7-9,TRBJ1-4,TGTGCCAGCAACGACAACAATAATGAAAAACTGTTTTTT,CASNDNNNEKLFF
TRBD1,few,18,TRBV7-6,TRBJ2-7,TGTGCCAGCAGCTTAGGACAGGGCCAAGAGATTAGCTCCTACGAGCAGTACTTC,CASSLGQGQEISSYEQYF
TRBD1,.,13,TRBV30,TRBJ1-5,TGTGCCTGGGGGACAGCGAACAATCAGCCCCAGCATTTT,CAWGTANNQPQHF
.,few,16,TRBV2,TRBJ2-2,TGTGCCAGCAGACCACAGAGTTTGCGGAACACCGGGGAGCTGTTTTTT,CASRPQSLRNTGELFF
TRBD1,.,12,TRBV28,TRBJ2-7,TGTGCCAGCACTAAAGGGGGCGAGGGGCAGTACTTC,CASTKGGEGQYF